Described below is a single T cell receptor (beta chain) sequence and its context. The record originates from a study of blood T cell repertoires in COVID-19. Study information: T cells, B-cell-depleted T cells, or PBMCs provided the cDNA or gDNA that served as material.

Original data processing: Amplification of reference gene primers was used by the study to estimate nucleated cell counts. Some clones are missing from TCRdb's copy, which holds only in-frame ones; the method was immunoSEQ multiplex PCR. That table furnishes V, J and clone size, whereas the DNA furnished D and trimming. The sample shows some 130,000 clones, about 80% of them seen only once. Sequencing was done on a sample of PBMCs or T cells enriched from blood (not recorded which). The receptor's source is a man between 40 and 49 years old with acute COVID-19.

The CDR3 sequence: CASSLTAGAQGEQYF. The CDR3 DNA reads TGTGCCAGCAGCTTAACAGCGGGGGCCCAAGGGGAGCAGTACTTC. The chain carries TRBV7-2 and TRBJ2-7, with TRBD2 identical over 8 bases. Trimming at V came to 2 bases and at J to 7 bases, leaving 10 bases not matched to a gene. CDR3 length equals 15 residues. Germline loops: CDR1 SGHTA, CDR2 FQGNSA.